This is a list of T cell receptor beta chains from one sample in a study of T cells in Graves' hyperthyroidism and ophthalmopathy. TCRdb processed the multiplex PCR reads anew with MiXCR; each CDR3 protein has one entry. The sample records 370,000 or so distinct CDR3 sequences, less than 15% being singletons. The source material was blood. These receptors were obtained from a man aged 25 to 45 with Graves' hyperthyroidism that later progressed to Graves' ophthalmopathy. Each CDR3 is given with its conserved first and last residue. Each record gives: clone size, J gene, V gene, D gene, CDR3 DNA, CDR3 protein. D genes are given only for firm matches. Clone size is not always given. Where it is, it says once, few, many or a class for expanded clones.

clone_size: NA; j_call: TRBJ2-2; v_call: TRBV4-2; d_call: NA; cdr3_nt: TGTGCCAGCAGCCAAGAACTGGCGGCGAACACCGGGGAGCTGTTTTTT; cdr3_aa: CASSQELAANTGELFF
clone_size: few; j_call: TRBJ2-1; v_call: TRBV12-3/TRBV12-4; d_call: TRBD2; cdr3_nt: TGTGCCAGCAGTGTAACTAGCGGGGGATTCTCCTACAATGAGCAGTTCTTC; cdr3_aa: CASSVTSGGFSYNEQFF
clone_size: many; j_call: TRBJ2-3; v_call: TRBV4-2; d_call: TRBD2; cdr3_nt: TGTGCCAGCAGCCAAGGGACTAGCGGGGGGGCGGACACAGATACGCAGTATTTT; cdr3_aa: CASSQGTSGGADTDTQYF
clone_size: NA; j_call: TRBJ1-2; v_call: TRBV18; d_call: NA; cdr3_nt: TGTGCCAGCTCACCCCAGAGAATCGGGACTGCCTATGGCTACACCTTC; cdr3_aa: CASSPQRIGTAYGYTF
clone_size: few; j_call: TRBJ1-5; v_call: TRBV10-3; d_call: TRBD1; cdr3_nt: TGTGCCATCAGCTCGGACAGGGAGGGTCAGCCCCAGCATTTT; cdr3_aa: CAISSDREGQPQHF
clone_size: many; j_call: TRBJ2-2; v_call: TRBV24-1; d_call: TRBD2; cdr3_nt: TGTGCCACCAGTGATTCGGCTAGCGGGGAGAACACCGGGGAGCTGTTTTTT; cdr3_aa: CATSDSASGENTGELFF
clone_size: many; j_call: TRBJ2-2; v_call: TRBV12-3/TRBV12-4; d_call: TRBD1; cdr3_nt: TGTGCCAGCGGTGGACAGGGGGCTTACACCGGGGAGCTGTTTTTT; cdr3_aa: CASGGQGAYTGELFF
clone_size: many; j_call: TRBJ2-7; v_call: TRBV5-1; d_call: TRBD1; cdr3_nt: TGCGCCAGCAGCCCGAGATACAGGGGGCCGGCATTCTACGAGCAGTACTTC; cdr3_aa: CASSPRYRGPAFYEQYF
clone_size: few; j_call: TRBJ2-1; v_call: TRBV11-2; d_call: NA; cdr3_nt: TGTGCCAGCAGCTCTTGGTCTAGCCTTAACAATGAGCAGTTCTTC; cdr3_aa: CASSSWSSLNNEQFF
clone_size: NA; j_call: TRBJ2-7; v_call: TRBV7-8; d_call: NA; cdr3_nt: TGTGCCAGCAGCCCAATTAGGGGTTATAGTGGTCACGAGCAGTACTTC; cdr3_aa: CASSPIRGYSGHEQYF
clone_size: NA; j_call: TRBJ2-6; v_call: TRBV19; d_call: TRBD2; cdr3_nt: TGTGCCAGTAGTGTACGCCTAGGAGGACTAGCCGATGGGGCCAACGTCCTGACTTTC; cdr3_aa: CASSVRLGGLADGANVLTF
clone_size: many; j_call: TRBJ2-4; v_call: TRBV28; d_call: TRBD2; cdr3_nt: TGTGCCAGCAGCCCCAGCGGGGCAAAAAAAAACATTCAGTACTTC; cdr3_aa: CASSPSGAKKNIQYF
clone_size: few; j_call: TRBJ2-3; v_call: TRBV5-6; d_call: NA; cdr3_nt: TGTGCCAGCAGCACCTTAGTGGGTCCTGAGGGGGATACGCAGTATTTT; cdr3_aa: CASSTLVGPEGDTQYF
clone_size: few; j_call: TRBJ2-5; v_call: TRBV20-1; d_call: TRBD1; cdr3_nt: TGCAGTGCCTGCCTCTTAGGACAGGGTGTATGGGAGACCCAGTACTTC; cdr3_aa: CSACLLGQGVWETQYF
clone_size: few; j_call: TRBJ1-5; v_call: TRBV20-1; d_call: NA; cdr3_nt: TGCAGTGCTCGGGACTACCTTGACAATCAGCCCCAGCATTTT; cdr3_aa: CSARDYLDNQPQHF
clone_size: many; j_call: TRBJ1-1; v_call: TRBV5-1; d_call: NA; cdr3_nt: TGCGCCAGCAGCTTGGGGTCTTCCATGAACACTGAAGCTTTCTTT; cdr3_aa: CASSLGSSMNTEAFF
clone_size: many; j_call: TRBJ1-2; v_call: TRBV12-3/TRBV12-4; d_call: NA; cdr3_nt: TGTGCCAGCAGACACGGCCAAGGACTCTATGGCTACACCTTC; cdr3_aa: CASRHGQGLYGYTF
clone_size: NA; j_call: TRBJ1-3; v_call: TRBV5-6; d_call: TRBD1; cdr3_nt: TGTGCCAGCAGCTACAACCCCGGACAGGGGGCTGGAAACACCATATATTTT; cdr3_aa: CASSYNPGQGAGNTIYF
clone_size: NA; j_call: TRBJ2-7; v_call: TRBV7-9; d_call: NA; cdr3_nt: TGTGCCAGCAGCCCTGGAGCCTCCTACGAGCAGCACTTC; cdr3_aa: CASSPGASYEQHF
clone_size: few; j_call: TRBJ2-1; v_call: TRBV7-9; d_call: NA; cdr3_nt: TGTGCCAGCAGCCGCCGAGAGGGGGGGGCCGGGAATGAGCAGTTCTTC; cdr3_aa: CASSRREGGAGNEQFF
clone_size: NA; j_call: TRBJ1-3; v_call: TRBV29-1; d_call: NA; cdr3_nt: TGCAGCGTCTCGGACCGCTACTCTGGAAACACCATATATTTT; cdr3_aa: CSVSDRYSGNTIYF
clone_size: few; j_call: TRBJ2-7; v_call: TRBV5-1; d_call: NA; cdr3_nt: TGCGCCAGCCGCCAACAGGGTCAAACCTACGAGCAGTACTTC; cdr3_aa: CASRQQGQTYEQYF
clone_size: few; j_call: TRBJ1-1; v_call: TRBV4-1; d_call: NA; cdr3_nt: TGCGCCAGCAGCCAAGATTTAGTCGGCAGCATGAACACTGAAGCTTTCTTT; cdr3_aa: CASSQDLVGSMNTEAFF
clone_size: many; j_call: TRBJ2-7; v_call: TRBV28; d_call: NA; cdr3_nt: TGTGCCAGCACCTGGGGACCGAGTTACGAGCAGTACTTC; cdr3_aa: CASTWGPSYEQYF
clone_size: NA; j_call: TRBJ2-7; v_call: TRBV20-1; d_call: NA; cdr3_nt: TGCAGTGCTAGAGATACGGGGGCCTCACCCGGGCAGTACTTC; cdr3_aa: CSARDTGASPGQYF
clone_size: few; j_call: TRBJ1-5; v_call: TRBV4-2; d_call: NA; cdr3_nt: TGTGCCAGCAGCCTAGGACGTCCGACGAAGCCCCAGCATTTT; cdr3_aa: CASSLGRPTKPQHF
clone_size: NA; j_call: TRBJ1-5; v_call: TRBV12-3/TRBV12-4; d_call: TRBD1; cdr3_nt: TGTGCCAGCAGGCCGGGACAGGGGAGACAGCCCCAGCATTTT; cdr3_aa: CASRPGQGRQPQHF
clone_size: many; j_call: TRBJ1-4; v_call: TRBV20-1; d_call: TRBD1; cdr3_nt: TGCAGTGCGGCGGGGACAGAAAATGAAAAACTGTTTTTT; cdr3_aa: CSAAGTENEKLFF
clone_size: many; j_call: TRBJ2-7; v_call: TRBV6-1; d_call: TRBD1; cdr3_nt: TGTGCCAGCAGTGACCCGACAGGGGGCTCCTACGAGCAGTACTTC; cdr3_aa: CASSDPTGGSYEQYF
clone_size: NA; j_call: TRBJ1-5; v_call: TRBV29-1; d_call: NA; cdr3_nt: TGCAGCGTTGCTAACCGGGACAGCAATCAGCCCCAGCATTTT; cdr3_aa: CSVANRDSNQPQHF
clone_size: few; j_call: TRBJ2-1; v_call: TRBV6-1; d_call: TRBD1; cdr3_nt: TGTGCCAGCAATTTCAGGGGGACTGAGCAGTTCTTC; cdr3_aa: CASNFRGTEQFF
clone_size: many; j_call: TRBJ2-1; v_call: TRBV5-1; d_call: TRBD1; cdr3_nt: TGCGCCAGCAGCTCGACAGGGCTCTCCTACAATGAGCAGTTCTTC; cdr3_aa: CASSSTGLSYNEQFF
clone_size: NA; j_call: TRBJ2-2; v_call: TRBV6-1; d_call: NA; cdr3_nt: TGTGCCAGCAGCCTTAGTGGGGCGGGAACCGGGGAGCTGTTTTTT; cdr3_aa: CASSLSGAGTGELFF
clone_size: NA; j_call: TRBJ2-7; v_call: TRBV7-2; d_call: NA; cdr3_nt: TGTGCCAGCAGCGGGGGCCCTTCGACCGTTACCTACGAGCAGTACTTC; cdr3_aa: CASSGGPSTVTYEQYF
clone_size: NA; j_call: TRBJ2-7; v_call: TRBV7-9; d_call: TRBD1; cdr3_nt: TGTGCCAGCAGCTTAGTTCCCGGGACAGGTAGGGACGAGCAGTACTTC; cdr3_aa: CASSLVPGTGRDEQYF
clone_size: few; j_call: TRBJ1-3; v_call: TRBV15; d_call: NA; cdr3_nt: TGTGCCACCAGCACCGGACAGCTGAGAAACACCATATATTTT; cdr3_aa: CATSTGQLRNTIYF
clone_size: NA; j_call: TRBJ2-6; v_call: TRBV19; d_call: NA; cdr3_nt: TGTGCCAGTAGGACGCCTCCGGGACGGTTGGTCTCTGGGGCCAACGTCCTGACTTTC; cdr3_aa: CASRTPPGRLVSGANVLTF
clone_size: many; j_call: TRBJ2-3; v_call: TRBV11-2; d_call: TRBD1; cdr3_nt: TGTGCCAGCAGCCCCGGACAGGTAGCGCAGTATTTT; cdr3_aa: CASSPGQVAQYF
clone_size: many; j_call: TRBJ2-2; v_call: TRBV7-9; d_call: NA; cdr3_nt: TGTGCCAGCGTATTCGGGCCCGGGGAGCTGTTTTTT; cdr3_aa: CASVFGPGELFF
clone_size: many; j_call: TRBJ2-2; v_call: TRBV28; d_call: TRBD2; cdr3_nt: TGTGCCAGCAGTTTACCTAGCGGGACGAACACCGGGGAGCTGTTTTTT; cdr3_aa: CASSLPSGTNTGELFF
clone_size: many; j_call: TRBJ2-3; v_call: TRBV29-1; d_call: NA; cdr3_nt: TGCAGCGTTGAACACACAGATACGCAGTATTTT; cdr3_aa: CSVEHTDTQYF
clone_size: few; j_call: TRBJ2-7; v_call: TRBV20-1; d_call: NA; cdr3_nt: TGCAGTGCTAACCGGTTGAGCGGCGAGCAGTACTTC; cdr3_aa: CSANRLSGEQYF
clone_size: NA; j_call: TRBJ2-4; v_call: TRBV20-1; d_call: NA; cdr3_nt: TGCAGTGCTTGGGCGGCCCTTAAGGCGGCCAAAAACATTCAGTACTTC; cdr3_aa: CSAWAALKAAKNIQYF
clone_size: many; j_call: TRBJ1-5; v_call: TRBV11-2; d_call: NA; cdr3_nt: TGTGCCAGCAGCCCCGACAGTAGCAATCAGCCCCAGCATTTT; cdr3_aa: CASSPDSSNQPQHF
clone_size: NA; j_call: TRBJ2-4; v_call: TRBV5-1; d_call: NA; cdr3_nt: TGCGCCAGCAGCTTCTTTCGGCACATCCTAGCCAAAAACATTCAGTACTTC; cdr3_aa: CASSFFRHILAKNIQYF
clone_size: NA; j_call: TRBJ2-7; v_call: TRBV20-1; d_call: TRBD2; cdr3_nt: TGCAGTGCTAGAGATCAAGGGGTGACTAGCGGGGTAAGGTCCTACGAGCAGTACTTC; cdr3_aa: CSARDQGVTSGVRSYEQYF
clone_size: NA; j_call: TRBJ2-5; v_call: TRBV7-3; d_call: TRBD2; cdr3_nt: TGTGCCAGCAGCCGACTAGCGGGAGAGACCCAGTGCTTC; cdr3_aa: CASSRLAGETQCF
clone_size: NA; j_call: TRBJ2-2; v_call: TRBV27; d_call: TRBD1; cdr3_nt: TGTGCCAGCAGTTTATTGGGACAGGGTGACACCGGGGAGCTGTTTTTT; cdr3_aa: CASSLLGQGDTGELFF
clone_size: NA; j_call: TRBJ2-7; v_call: TRBV12-3/TRBV12-4; d_call: TRBD2; cdr3_nt: TGTGCCAGCAGTCGAGCGGGGGTAGCGAGGGCCTACGAGCAGTACTTC; cdr3_aa: CASSRAGVARAYEQYF
clone_size: many; j_call: TRBJ2-1; v_call: TRBV7-9; d_call: NA; cdr3_nt: TGTGCCAGCAGCTCCAACAGCGGCCATGAGCAGTTCTTC; cdr3_aa: CASSSNSGHEQFF
clone_size: NA; j_call: TRBJ1-2; v_call: TRBV7-8; d_call: TRBD1; cdr3_nt: TGTGCCAGCAGCTTAGTTCTTGCCGCAGGGGGGAGCGGCTACACCTTC; cdr3_aa: CASSLVLAAGGSGYTF
clone_size: many; j_call: TRBJ2-1; v_call: TRBV2; d_call: TRBD2; cdr3_nt: TGTGCCAGCGTTCCTAGCGGGGGAATGGGCTGGTTCTTC; cdr3_aa: CASVPSGGMGWFF
clone_size: many; j_call: TRBJ2-7; v_call: TRBV20-1; d_call: NA; cdr3_nt: TGCAGTGCTAGAGATGTGAGACAGGCCACCCTCTACTACGAGCAGTACTTC; cdr3_aa: CSARDVRQATLYYEQYF
clone_size: NA; j_call: TRBJ2-6; v_call: TRBV18; d_call: NA; cdr3_nt: TGTGCCAGCTCCCCCCGAGGTCTACAGGGAACTGCTGGGGCCAACGTCCTGACTTTC; cdr3_aa: CASSPRGLQGTAGANVLTF
clone_size: NA; j_call: TRBJ2-3; v_call: TRBV7-8; d_call: NA; cdr3_nt: TGTGCCAGCAGCCCCCCTTGGGATACGCAGTATTTT; cdr3_aa: CASSPPWDTQYF
clone_size: many; j_call: TRBJ1-2; v_call: TRBV5-8; d_call: TRBD1; cdr3_nt: TGTGCCAGCAGCCTACAAAGGACAGGGGGCTTTGGCTACACCTTC; cdr3_aa: CASSLQRTGGFGYTF
clone_size: NA; j_call: TRBJ2-1; v_call: TRBV6-2/TRBV6-3; d_call: NA; cdr3_nt: TGTGCCAGCAGTGGGGTGGGGACTCATAGGTTCTTC; cdr3_aa: CASSGVGTHRFF
clone_size: NA; j_call: TRBJ2-7; v_call: TRBV11-2; d_call: TRBD2; cdr3_nt: TGTGCCAGCAGCCAGGGACTAGCGGGGGGCTCTCATTTC; cdr3_aa: CASSQGLAGGSHF
clone_size: NA; j_call: TRBJ2-2; v_call: TRBV28; d_call: NA; cdr3_nt: TGTGCCAGCAGTTTACTTACTAGCAGCACCGGGGAGCTGTTTTTT; cdr3_aa: CASSLLTSSTGELFF